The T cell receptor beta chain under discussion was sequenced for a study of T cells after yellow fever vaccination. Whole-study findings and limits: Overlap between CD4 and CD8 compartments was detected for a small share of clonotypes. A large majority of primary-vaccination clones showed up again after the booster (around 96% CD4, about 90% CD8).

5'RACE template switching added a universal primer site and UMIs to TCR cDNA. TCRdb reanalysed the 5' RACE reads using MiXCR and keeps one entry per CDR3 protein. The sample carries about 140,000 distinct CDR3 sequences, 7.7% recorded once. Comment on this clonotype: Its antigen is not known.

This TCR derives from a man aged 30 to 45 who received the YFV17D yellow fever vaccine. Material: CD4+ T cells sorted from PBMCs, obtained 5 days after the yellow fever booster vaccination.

CDR3 residues: CASSLGAGGATDTQYF. The DNA of the CDR3 is TGTGCCAGCAGCCTGGGGGCGGGAGGTGCCACAGATACGCAGTATTTT. The rearrangement joins TRBV7-6 to TRBJ2-3; 8 nucleotides match TRBD2. Losses at the gene ends were 5 bases for V and 2 bases for J; bases not matched to a gene: 9. Germline V gene sequence: CDR1 SGHVS, CDR2 FNYEAQ. The CDR3 has 16 residues. The full variable domain, completed using reference TRBV7-6 and TRBJ2-3, is GAGVSQSPRYKVTKRGQDVALRCDPISGHVSLYWYRQALGQGPEFLTYFNYEAQQDKSGLPNDRFSAERPEGSISTLTIQRTEQRDSAMYRCASSLGAGGATDTQYFGPGTRLTVL.